This TCR beta chain was retrieved from a study of CD8 T cells in Susac syndrome. Random hexamers were used to reverse transcribe an amount of 0.5 to 1 ug RNA. TCRdb re-derived calls from the immunoSEQ multiplex PCR reads in MiXCR, one entry per CDR3 protein. Of roughly 130,000 distinct CDR3 sequences in the sample, 96% were seen once. The germline V gene has CDR1 SGHRS and CDR2 YFSETQ. The CDR3 runs 15 residues. Between the trimmed V and J ends, which lost 0 bases and 0 bases, there was a span of 7 bases. Sequencing of TCR beta was performed on blood CD8+ T cells and on blood CD4+ T cells. In contrast to the negatively isolated CD8+ and CD4+ T cells, TEMRA cells were FACS-enriched.

This receptor was obtained from a human donor with Susac syndrome. Input material: CD4+ T cells from PBMCs. The V gene is TRBV5-1, the J gene TRBJ1-5; D is unresolved. Written as DNA, the CDR3 is TGCGCCAGCAGCTTGGACGGAAATAGCAATCAGCCCCAGCATTTT. This gives the protein CASSLDGNSNQPQHF.